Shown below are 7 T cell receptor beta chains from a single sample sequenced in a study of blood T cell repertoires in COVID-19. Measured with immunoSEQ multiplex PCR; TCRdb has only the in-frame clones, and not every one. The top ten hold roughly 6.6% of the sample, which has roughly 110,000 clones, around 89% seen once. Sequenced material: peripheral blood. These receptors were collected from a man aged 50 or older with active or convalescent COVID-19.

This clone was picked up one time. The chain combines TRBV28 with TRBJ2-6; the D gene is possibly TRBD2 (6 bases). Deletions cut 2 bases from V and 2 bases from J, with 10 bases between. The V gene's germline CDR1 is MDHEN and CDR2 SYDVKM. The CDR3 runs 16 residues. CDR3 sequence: CASSLLPGAGANVLTF. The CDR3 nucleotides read TGTGCCAGCAGTTTACTCCCGGGAGCTGGGGCCAACGTCCTGACTTTC.

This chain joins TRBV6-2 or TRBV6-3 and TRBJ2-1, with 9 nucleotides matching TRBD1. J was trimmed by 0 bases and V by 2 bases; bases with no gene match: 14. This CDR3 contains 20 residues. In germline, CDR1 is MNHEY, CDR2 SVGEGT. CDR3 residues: CASSYQDRGAPRSSYNEQFF. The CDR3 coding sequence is TGTGCCAGCAGTTACCAGGACAGGGGCGCGCCCCGAAGCTCCTACAATGAGCAGTTCTTC.

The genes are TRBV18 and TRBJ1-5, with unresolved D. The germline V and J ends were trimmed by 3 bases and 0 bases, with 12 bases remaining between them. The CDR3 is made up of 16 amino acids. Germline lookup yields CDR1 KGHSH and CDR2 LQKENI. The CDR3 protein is CASSPGSAYSNQPQHF. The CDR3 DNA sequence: TGTGCCAGCTCACCGGGCTCAGCTTATAGCAATCAGCCCCAGCATTTT.

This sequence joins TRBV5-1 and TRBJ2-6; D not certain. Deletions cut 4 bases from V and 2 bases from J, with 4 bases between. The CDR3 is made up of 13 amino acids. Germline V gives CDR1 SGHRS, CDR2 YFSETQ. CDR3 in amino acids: CASSIAGANVLTF. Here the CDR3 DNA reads TGCGCCAGCAGCATAGCTGGGGCCAACGTCCTGACTTTC.

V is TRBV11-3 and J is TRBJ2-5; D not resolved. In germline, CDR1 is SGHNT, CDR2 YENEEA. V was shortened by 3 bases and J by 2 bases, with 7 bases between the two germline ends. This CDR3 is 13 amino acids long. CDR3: CASSFNSQETQYF. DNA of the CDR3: TGTGCCAGCAGCTTTAACAGTCAAGAGACCCAGTACTTC.

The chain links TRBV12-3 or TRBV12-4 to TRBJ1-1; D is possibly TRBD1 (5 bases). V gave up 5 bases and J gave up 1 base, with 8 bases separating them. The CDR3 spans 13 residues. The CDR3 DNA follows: TGTGCCAGCAGTGTAACAGGGAACACTGAAGCTTTCTTT. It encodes CASSVTGNTEAFF.

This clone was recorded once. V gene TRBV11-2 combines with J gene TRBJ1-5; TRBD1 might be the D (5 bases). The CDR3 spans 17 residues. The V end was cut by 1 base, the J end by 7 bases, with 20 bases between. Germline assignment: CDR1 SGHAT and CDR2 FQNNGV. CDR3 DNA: TGTGCCAGCAGCTTAGGGAGCGGGCCTACAGGAGGCCAGCCCCAGCATTTT. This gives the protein CASSLGSGPTGGQPQHF.